This T cell receptor beta chain was captured in a study of radiotherapy plus CTLA-4 blockade in lung cancer. Background on the study: In about 20% of patients, objective responses were seen; 31% had disease control.

Each patient with chemo-refractory metastatic non-small-cell lung cancer was treated with focal radiation plus CTLA-4 blockade using ipilimumab. Study-level findings and limits: Blood-borne expansion of tumor-derived TCR clones followed radiotherapy plus ipilimumab. It was early blood T cell clone dynamics, with interferon-beta, that reportedly best predicted response.

A remark on this clone: Antigen: not known.

TCRdb's table, derived via immunoSEQ multiplex PCR, lists solely in-frame clones and lacks some. The sample comprises approximately 99,000 clones, almost 90% of which are singletons, and 4% to 6% rests with the top ten. The source material was peripheral blood, sampled from a patient treated with radiotherapy plus ipilimumab. This clonotype originated in a human donor with non-small cell lung cancer that progressed on radiotherapy plus ipilimumab.

CDR3 amino acids: CASSQVGSGSYEQYF. The CDR3, as DNA: TGCGCCAGCAGCCAAGTCGGGTCGGGATCCTACGAGCAGTACTTC. This chain joins TRBV4-1 and TRBJ2-7; possibly TRBD2 for D (5 bases). The CDR3 contains 15 residues. CDR1 MGHRA and CDR2 YSYEKL come from the germline V gene. The V end was cut by 1 base, the J end by 1 base, with 11 bases between.